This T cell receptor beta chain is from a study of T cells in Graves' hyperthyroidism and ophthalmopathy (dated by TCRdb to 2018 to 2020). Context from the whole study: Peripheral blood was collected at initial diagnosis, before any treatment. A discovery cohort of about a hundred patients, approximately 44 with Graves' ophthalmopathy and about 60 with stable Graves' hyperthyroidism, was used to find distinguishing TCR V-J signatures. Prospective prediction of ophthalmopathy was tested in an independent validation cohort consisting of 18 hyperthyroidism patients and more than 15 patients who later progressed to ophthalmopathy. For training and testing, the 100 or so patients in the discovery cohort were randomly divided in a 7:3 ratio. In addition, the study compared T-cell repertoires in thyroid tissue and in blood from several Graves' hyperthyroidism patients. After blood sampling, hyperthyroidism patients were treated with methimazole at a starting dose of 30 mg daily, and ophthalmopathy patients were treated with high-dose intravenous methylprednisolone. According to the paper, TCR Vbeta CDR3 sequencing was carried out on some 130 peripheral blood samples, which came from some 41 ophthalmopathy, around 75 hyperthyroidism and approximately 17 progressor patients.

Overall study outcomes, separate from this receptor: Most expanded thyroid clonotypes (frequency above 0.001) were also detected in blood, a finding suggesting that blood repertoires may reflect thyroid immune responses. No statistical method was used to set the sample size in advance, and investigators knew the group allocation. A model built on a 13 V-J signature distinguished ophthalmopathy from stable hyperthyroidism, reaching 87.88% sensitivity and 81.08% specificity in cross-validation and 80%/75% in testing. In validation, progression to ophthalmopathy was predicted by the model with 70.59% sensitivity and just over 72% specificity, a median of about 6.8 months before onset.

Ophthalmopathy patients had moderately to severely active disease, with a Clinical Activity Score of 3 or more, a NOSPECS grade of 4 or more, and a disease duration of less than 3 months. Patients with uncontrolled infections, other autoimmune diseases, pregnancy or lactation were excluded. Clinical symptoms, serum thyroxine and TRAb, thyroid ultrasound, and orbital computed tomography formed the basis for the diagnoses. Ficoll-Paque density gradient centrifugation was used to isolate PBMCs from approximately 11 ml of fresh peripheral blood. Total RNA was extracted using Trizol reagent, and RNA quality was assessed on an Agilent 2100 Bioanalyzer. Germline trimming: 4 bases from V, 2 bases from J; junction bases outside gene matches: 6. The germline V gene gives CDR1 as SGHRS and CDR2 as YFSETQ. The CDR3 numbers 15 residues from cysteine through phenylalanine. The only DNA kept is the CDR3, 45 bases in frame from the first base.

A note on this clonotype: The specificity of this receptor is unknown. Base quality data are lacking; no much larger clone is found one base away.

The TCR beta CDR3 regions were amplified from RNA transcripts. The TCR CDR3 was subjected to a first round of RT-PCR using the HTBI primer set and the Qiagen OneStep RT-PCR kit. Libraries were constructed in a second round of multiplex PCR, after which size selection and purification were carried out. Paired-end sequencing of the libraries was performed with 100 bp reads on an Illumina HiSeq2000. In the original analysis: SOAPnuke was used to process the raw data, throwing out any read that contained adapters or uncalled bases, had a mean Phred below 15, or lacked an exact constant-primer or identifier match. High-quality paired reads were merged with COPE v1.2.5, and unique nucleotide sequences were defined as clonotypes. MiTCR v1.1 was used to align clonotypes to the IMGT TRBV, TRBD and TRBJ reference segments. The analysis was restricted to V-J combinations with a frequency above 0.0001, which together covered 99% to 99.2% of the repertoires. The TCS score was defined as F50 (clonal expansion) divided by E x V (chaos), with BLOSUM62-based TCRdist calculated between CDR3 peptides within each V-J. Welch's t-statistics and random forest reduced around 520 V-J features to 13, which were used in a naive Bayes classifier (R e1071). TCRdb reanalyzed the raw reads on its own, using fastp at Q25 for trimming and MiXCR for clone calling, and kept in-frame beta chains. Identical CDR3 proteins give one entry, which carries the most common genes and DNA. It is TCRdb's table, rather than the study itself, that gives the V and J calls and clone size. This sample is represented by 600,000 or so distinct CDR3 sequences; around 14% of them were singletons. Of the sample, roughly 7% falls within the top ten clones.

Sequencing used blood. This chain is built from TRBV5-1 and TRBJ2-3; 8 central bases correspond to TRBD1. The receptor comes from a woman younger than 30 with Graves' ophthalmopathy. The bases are TGCGCCAGCAGCCGCTGGACAGGGACCACAGATACGCAGTATTTT. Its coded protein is CASSRWTGTTDTQYF.